The rows below give T cell receptor beta chains drawn from one sample of a study of beta chain features in type 1 diabetes. Assay used: immunoSEQ multiplex PCR; TCRdb lists only in-frame clones, some missing. Among roughly 350,000 clones listed, approximately 11% were seen once. Sequenced material: naive CD4+ T cells from blood. All receptors derive from a young woman in good health. Each CDR3 is given with its conserved first and last residue.

j_call,v_call,cdr3_aa
TRBJ2-5,TRBV2,CASSDLTGNRETQYF
TRBJ2-1,TRBV11-1,CASSLGLADEQFF
TRBJ2-5,TRBV7-9,CASSSTLGLQETQYF
TRBJ2-1,TRBV7-8,CASSLDGVYNEQFF
TRBJ1-2,TRBV6-5,CASSPRTNYGYTF
TRBJ2-1,TRBV9,CASRALENEQFF
TRBJ2-1,TRBV5-4,CASSLPVGGGPGNEQFF
TRBJ2-1,TRBV5-1,CASSSPGLAGYNEQFF
TRBJ2-1,TRBV5-1,CASRTSGGTSYNEQFF
TRBJ2-1,TRBV2,CASSVGGSSYNEQFF
TRBJ1-1,TRBV30,CAWSVRRPPMNTEAFF
TRBJ2-4,TRBV7-9,CASSWTGSKNIQYF
TRBJ2-7,TRBV7-2,CASSFTPRTPSYEQYF
TRBJ2-1,TRBV9,CASSVGPPLAGYNEQFF
TRBJ1-1,TRBV6-5,CASRNRVEAFF
TRBJ1-1,TRBV6-5,CASSYRGGTEAFF
TRBJ2-1,TRBV5-4,CASSPGLAGGDEQFF
TRBJ1-4,TRBV19,CASSSPGLTKEKLFF
TRBJ2-3,TRBV21-1,CASSKKTTANTDTQYF
TRBJ2-7,TRBV18,CASSPPGTAGTSIYEQYF
TRBJ1-1,TRBV29-1,CSVRRGSNTEAFF
TRBJ2-1,TRBV5-6,CASSPPDISYNEQFF
TRBJ2-7,TRBV10-3,CAISALPSGNNYEQYF
TRBJ2-5,TRBV6-6,CASSRDREETQYF
TRBJ2-3,TRBV7-3,CASSGQGTDTQYF
TRBJ2-3,TRBV27,CASSLRTSGSADTQYF
TRBJ2-1,TRBV5-4,CASSPGTSGSYEQFF
TRBJ1-5,TRBV6-5,CASSRGNQPQHF
TRBJ2-7,TRBV29-1,CSVLAGLDSYEQYF
TRBJ2-3,TRBV7-3,CASSSVAGGRTDTQYF
TRBJ2-1,TRBV14,CASSQDPAREQFF
TRBJ2-1,TRBV7-8,CASSRRAERSYNEQFF
TRBJ2-7,TRBV10-3,CAISKGSGEALYEQYF
TRBJ2-7,TRBV28,CASSFPQGPPYEQYF
TRBJ2-3,TRBV29-1,CSAKGDRGHSDTQYF
TRBJ2-6,TRBV7-9,CASSLGGPNVLTF
TRBJ2-5,TRBV7-9,CASSLGGHLAGGRETQYF
TRBJ2-2,TRBV18,CASSDGSNTGELFF
TRBJ2-7,TRBV18,CASSSLEAYEQYF
TRBJ2-3,TRBV6-1,CASSDGQGLIRDF
TRBJ2-5,TRBV4-3,CASSQGSRQGNWETQYF
TRBJ1-2,TRBV9,CASSAGEPQHGYTF
TRBJ2-1,TRBV5-1,CASRVGREVYNEQFF
TRBJ1-2,TRBV4-2,CASSPDRSYGYTF
TRBJ2-5,TRBV7-2,CASRKAAETQYF
TRBJ2-4,TRBV11-2,CASSYLEGGIQYF
TRBJ1-5,TRBV27,CASSANRELLRSNQPQHF
TRBJ2-1,TRBV18,CASSPLPSEQFF
TRBJ2-1,TRBV14,CASSQDVAGISNEQFF
TRBJ2-7,TRBV7-2,CASRRNYGLAGYEQYF
TRBJ2-2,TRBV7-3,CASSLVPLAGNTGELFF
TRBJ2-1,TRBV7-2,CASSITGTPSGRRDEQFF
TRBJ2-1,TRBV30,CAWSEPGTMINEQFF
TRBJ2-3,TRBV7-2,CASSLVVIRGRAGTDTQYF